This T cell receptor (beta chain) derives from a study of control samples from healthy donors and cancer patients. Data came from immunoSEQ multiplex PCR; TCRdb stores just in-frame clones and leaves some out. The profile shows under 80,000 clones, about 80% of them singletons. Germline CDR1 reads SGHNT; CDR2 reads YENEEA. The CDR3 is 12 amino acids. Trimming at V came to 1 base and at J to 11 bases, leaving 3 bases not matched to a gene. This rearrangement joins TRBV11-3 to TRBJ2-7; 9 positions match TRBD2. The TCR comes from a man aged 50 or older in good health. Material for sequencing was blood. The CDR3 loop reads CASSLGGGREYF. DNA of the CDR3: TGTGCCAGCAGCTTAGGCGGCGGGAGGGAGTACTTC. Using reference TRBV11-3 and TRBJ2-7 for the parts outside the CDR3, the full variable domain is EAGVVQSPRYKIIEKKQPVAFWCNPISGHNTLYWYLQNLGQGPELLIRYENEEAVDDSQLPKDRFSAERLKGVDSTLKIQPAELGDSAVYLCASSLGGGREYFGPGTRLTVT.